This entry lists 10 T cell receptor beta chains sequenced from one sample in a study of blood T cells in healthy people across ages. The authors ran a second PCR of roughly 6 to 12 cycles using a sample-barcoded 5' primer and a J-beta primer mix. TCRdb itself ran the 5' RACE reads through MiXCR, one entry per CDR3 protein. Counted here are around 1,700,000 distinct CDR3 sequences, roughly 28% occurring once; the ten biggest clones make up about 8%. What was sequenced was blood. Receptor source: a woman aged 25 to 39 in good health.

J is TRBJ1-4 and V is TRBV16; a possible D gene is TRBD1 (5 bases). The CDR3 consists of 15 residues. With 4 bases removed from V and 8 bases from J, the gap between germline ends came to 17 bases. The germline V gene encodes CDR1 KGHSY and CDR2 FQNENV. The CDR3 DNA reads TGTGCCAGCAGCCCTCAGAGGACAAAAACGGAAAAACTGTTTTTT. This translates into CASSPQRTKTEKLFF.

The CDR3, as DNA: TGTGCCACCAGTGACCGGGACAGGGAATACGGGGCCAACGTCCTGACTTTC. It codes for CATSDRDREYGANVLTF. The chain employs TRBV24-1 and TRBJ2-6, with TRBD1 matching 9 bases. CDR3 length: 17 amino acids. Trimming removed 4 bases from V and 4 bases from J; junction bases left unmatched: 7. Germline CDR1 and CDR2: KGHDR and SFDVKD.

The V and J genes are TRBV20-1 and TRBJ2-7, with D perhaps TRBD1 (5 bases). Gene TRBJ2-4 matches the end of the DNA better, so the J call may be wrong. Germline V CDR1 and CDR2: DFQATT, SNEGSKA (reference sequence). CDR3 length: 12 amino acids. The CDR3 DNA is TGCAGTGCCGCAACAGGATCAAACATTCAGTACTTC. It specifies CSAATGSNIQYF.

This clonotype was seen a few times. J is TRBJ2-5 and V is TRBV21-1; TRBD1 was called by the table and not checked on the DNA. TRBV21-1 is annotated as a pseudogene. CDR3 length: 15 amino acids. The CDR3 loop is CASSRGGTGEETQYF. The DNA for the CDR3 is TGTGCCAGCAGCCGAGGGGGGACAGGGGAAGAGACCCAGTACTTC.

This clonotype has only a few counts. J is TRBJ2-1 and V is TRBV6-2 or TRBV6-3; 8 bases map to TRBD2. Looked up from germline, CDR1 is MNHEY and CDR2 is SVGEGT. This CDR3 has 13 residues. With 10 bases clipped from V and 6 bases from J, the junction kept 8 bases outside the gene matches. The DNA for the CDR3 is TGTGCCACCTGCAGCGGGAGCGGCAATGAGCAGTTCTTC. Its translation: CATCSGSGNEQFF.

The rearrangement uses TRBV12-3 or TRBV12-4 and TRBJ1-2; D is perhaps TRBD1 (5 bases). Trimming removed 9 bases from V and 4 bases from J, with 18 bases in between. This CDR3 has 14 residues. CDR3 nucleotide sequence: TGTGCCAGTTCGGGACCGGAGGGGCCCTATGGCTACACCTTC. It yields the protein CASSGPEGPYGYTF.

Concerning this clonotype itself: Since no conserved phenylalanine or tryptophan closes the CDR3, a read error is the likely cause. The genes are TRBV12-3 or TRBV12-4 and TRBJ2-1; 11 positions match TRBD2. The CDR3 is made up of 15 amino acids. With 6 bases clipped from V and 10 bases from J, the junction kept 11 bases outside the gene matches. This CDR3 is CASRNSGRGLVEQFL. DNA for the CDR3: TGTGCCAGCAGGAATAGCGGGAGGGGGTTGGTGGAGCAGTTCTTA.

J is TRBJ2-7 and V is TRBV5-1; tentative D call: TRBD2 (6 bases). The CDR3 length is 16 residues. Germline V gives CDR1 SGHRS, CDR2 YFSETQ. The V and J ends lost 10 bases and 7 bases respectively, with 30 bases between them. CDR3 loop: CACEKEGSQDYNEQYF. The CDR3 coding sequence is TGCGCCTGTGAAAAGGAGGGTTCCCAAGACTACAATGAGCAGTACTTC.

The table lists this clonotype with a few counts. This chain joins TRBV6-6 and TRBJ2-7; the D gene could be TRBD1 or TRBD2 (5 bases each). Germline V lookup: CDR1 MNHNY, CDR2 SVGAGI (reference sequence). CDR3 length: 15 residues. The V gene lost 7 bases and the J gene lost 0 bases, with 16 bases spanning the gap. CDR3 region: CASMWTSGSSYEQYF. CDR3 DNA: TGTGCCAGCATGTGGACATCGGGGAGCTCCTACGAGCAGTACTTC.

This clonotype has a single count. With a much larger clone just one base away, this may be a read error. The rearrangement joins TRBV20-1 to TRBJ2-7; 10 bases agree with TRBD2. This CDR3 comprises 15 residues. Germline-derived CDR1 and CDR2 are DFQATT and SNEGSKA (reference sequence). CDR3 sequence (DNA): TGCAGTACTAGAGAAGGGACTAGCGAGTTCTACGAGCAGTACTTC. Its protein product is CSTREGTSEFYEQYF.